Sequencing of this TCR beta chain was carried out in a study of long-term antiretroviral therapy in people with HIV (dated 2022 in TCRdb). With regard to the full study: The earliest samples were collected roughly a decade before the 2015 WHO recommendation for immediate ART, at a time when ART was usually postponed until CD4 counts fell. From 25 to 30 adults with confirmed HIV infection, the cohort provided some 200 cryopreserved PBMC samples, gathered serially across a mean of about six years (range 1-12). A retrospective serial study tested whether changes in peripheral blood TRB repertoire composition and diversity were associated with ART initiation and durable HIV suppression. Test extractions of a monoclonal T-cell line alongside approximately 36 polyclonal samples showed no cross-contamination during QIAcube processing. Of the 30 participants with HIV, 10 to 11 were female.

Sequencing of the TRB variable region was done with the immunoSEQ hsTCRB v3.0 assay at survey level resolution. A depth of roughly 35,000-50,000 T-cell genomes per sample was targeted for TRB sequencing. TRB libraries were pooled and sequenced on an Illumina MiSeq using a v3 150-cycle kit. Regarding the original processing steps: Repertoire analysis was performed in R inside a reproducible Nextflow workflow that covered QC, data transformation and analysis. LymphoSeq2, an R package for exploring AIRR-Seq data, was used to implement the custom analyses. A handful of samples yielding fewer than 5000 total TRB sequences were excluded, leaving 188 analyzed HIV repertoires. Among the roughly 180 retained HIV repertoires, under 65 were collected before ART initiation and more than 120 after ART initiation. Repertoires were downsampled to 5000 TRB nucleotide sequences, and summary statistics were averaged over 100 downsampling iterations. The analysis kept only TRB sequences whose CDR3 regions were at least seven amino acids long. Diversity was measured with a Shannon entropy-derived clonality score and the Gini coefficient. In the repertoire networks, any two of the top 5000 CDR3 amino acid sequences were linked whenever the two sequences differed by an edit distance of one. For TRB CDR3 amino acid sequences, antigen specificity groups and MHC restriction were predicted with GLIPH2. To flag known associations with CMV, EBV, HIV or tissue antigens, CDR3 amino acid sequences were compared against VDJdb and McPAS-TCR. Pre-ART, post-ART and control groups were compared with Wilcoxon signed-rank tests and Holm-Bonferroni correction. Sourced from immuneACCESS, this table was stored by TCRdb with only in-frame sequences that have V and J called. A share of the clones is absent; for the studies checked, an unresolved V gene accounts for under half, and the remainder has no known explanation. The D gene and trimming were derived from the DNA, and the V and J assignments and clone size from that table. Across this sample there are 23,000 or so clones, with roughly four fifths seen only once. The leading ten clones occupy about a quarter of the sample.

Worth noting for this clone: Which antigen it targets is not known. There are no base qualities to consult, and no much larger clone falls within one base.

Inclusion was restricted to participants for whom at least one PBMC sample before ART initiation and at least two post-ART samples were available. All participants with HIV were treated in the United States of America. Before DNA extraction, cryopreserved samples of about 0.95-10 million PBMC were thawed and washed. At the time of the earliest PBMC sample, participants with HIV were aged between roughly 23 and 60 years. Each participant contributed PBMC samples from 1-4 timepoints before ART initiation and 2-8 timepoints after ART initiation, with a median of 7 samples. Serial HIV viral load, CD4+ T-cell count, ART history and demographic data were obtained for every participant. Genomic DNA was extracted from unsorted PBMC with a Qiagen kit on a QIAcube, processed in batches of 12 samples. The paper's findings and limits, for the study overall: Because PBMC availability was limited, only the TCR beta chain was sequenced, with no alpha chain pairing. Because cell numbers in pre-ART samples were limited, unsorted PBMC were profiled instead of sorted CD4+ and CD8+ T cells. Compared with controls, HIV repertoires had narrower CDR3 length ranges, and the network structure pointed to an antigen-experienced repertoire that shifted only slightly toward naive after ART. The samples span the years 2004 to 2017, and the ART regimens used at that time may not be as effective as current regimens. Inferences about post-ART repertoire changes were limited because no data were available on ART adherence, viral resistance or therapy changes. At every time point, the repertoire was dominated by expanded TRB clones first identified before ART initiation, although this dominance fluctuated and, in many PLHIV, declined after ART. A significant increase in TRB diversity was found to be associated with ART initiation, although TRB diversity was observed to remain significantly below that of transplant donor controls even after long-term ART.

CDR1 and CDR2, per the germline V gene, are SGHNT and YENEEA. The V and J ends are trimmed by 2 bases and 6 bases, leaving 7 bases between them. Its CDR3 holds 13 amino acids, cysteine through phenylalanine. Kept here is only the CDR3 DNA, which spans 39 bases and is read in frame from base 1. The sequencing here drew on unsorted PBMCs, taken 0.4 years after starting antiretroviral therapy. This TCR was sampled from a man aged 45-65 years with HIV. This receptor chain uses TRBV11-3 and TRBJ2-2, with the D segment identity uncertain. The DNA sequence reads TGTGCCAGCAGCTTAATAAGCCCCGGGGAGCTGTTTTTT. Its amino acids are CASSLISPGELFF.